This TCR beta chain was retrieved from a study of CD8+CD57+ T cells in acquired aplastic anemia. Study summary: Sorted CD4+ and CD8+ cells yielded around 3.3 ug of DNA on average. Findings and limits, study-wide: Comparison of patients with controls identified approximately 28 shared CD8+ CDR3 sequences. Between the patient and control groups, CD8+ Simpson's diversity did not differ significantly.

V was cut by 0 bases and J by 4 bases, with 12 bases left in between. Germline V gives CDR1 ENHRY, CDR2 SYGVKD. The CDR3 runs 15 residues. This clonotype was found many times. The target antigen is unknown. Genomic DNA constituted the template upon which TCR beta VDJ and CDR3 profiling was performed. TCRdb reanalysed the reads using MiXCR and keeps one entry per CDR3 protein. The sample lists about 190,000 distinct CDR3 sequences; roughly 64% were seen once. The origin of this receptor is a human donor with severe aplastic anemia or a healthy control (not recorded which). Specimen: sorted CD4+, CD8+, or CD8+CD57+ T cells (not recorded which) from PBMCs. The gene calls are TRBV10-3 and TRBJ1-2, with D maybe TRBD1 (5 bases). This CDR3 reads CAISESVGDPYGYTF. CDR3 nucleotide sequence: TGTGCCATCAGTGAGTCAGTTGGGGACCCCTATGGCTACACCTTC.